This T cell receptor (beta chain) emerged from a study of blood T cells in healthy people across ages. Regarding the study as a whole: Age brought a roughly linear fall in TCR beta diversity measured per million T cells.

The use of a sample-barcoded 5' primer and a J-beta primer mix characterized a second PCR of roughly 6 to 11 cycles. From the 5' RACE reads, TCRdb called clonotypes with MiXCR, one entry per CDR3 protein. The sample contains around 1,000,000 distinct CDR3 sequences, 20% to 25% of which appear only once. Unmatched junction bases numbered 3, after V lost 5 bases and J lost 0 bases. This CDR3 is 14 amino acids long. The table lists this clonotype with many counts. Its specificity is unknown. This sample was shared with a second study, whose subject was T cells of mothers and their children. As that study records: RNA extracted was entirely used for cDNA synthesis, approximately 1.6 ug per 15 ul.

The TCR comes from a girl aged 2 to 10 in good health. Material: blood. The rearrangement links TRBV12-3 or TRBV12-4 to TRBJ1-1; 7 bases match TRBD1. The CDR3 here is CASSGTDLNTEAFF. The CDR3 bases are TGTGCCAGCAGTGGGACAGACCTGAACACTGAAGCTTTCTTT.